What follows describes a single T cell receptor beta chain. Its antigen remains unknown. The sample is drawn from a study of multiple sclerosis patients with progressive multifocal leukoencephalopathy. Whole-study findings and limits: TRBV and TRBJ usage showed no common pattern when PML developed.

Synthetic inline TR CDR3 controls covering all V-J pairings were spiked into each PCR. The protocol was immunoSEQ multiplex PCR, while the TCRdb copy is restricted to in-frame clones and leaves out a portion. The sample records approximately 26,000 clones, 85% to 90% being singletons. Specified time point: before natalizumab initiation. The receptor's source is a human donor with multiple sclerosis. Specimen: PBMCs.

CDR3 loop: CASSEKSTASMSGANVLTF. The CDR3 DNA sequence: TGCGCCAGCAGCGAAAAGAGCACGGCGTCAATGTCTGGGGCCAACGTCCTGACTTTC. The chain combines TRBV5-1 with TRBJ2-6; D uncertain. Trimming pared 4 bases from V and 1 base from J, leaving 21 bases between. Germline loops: CDR1 SGHRS, CDR2 YFSETQ. This CDR3 has 19 residues.